This TCR beta chain stems from a study of blood T cell repertoires in COVID-19. In the study's own analysis: Scientists estimated how many nucleated cells there were by amplifying reference gene primers. The assay was immunoSEQ multiplex PCR, and TCRdb's table has in-frame clones only and misses some. The V and J calls and clone size are taken from that table; D and trimming were inferred from the DNA. The sample includes more than 150,000 clones, roughly 83% of them seen just once. Trimming stripped 4 bases from V and 0 bases from J, with 8 bases between. This CDR3 has 14 amino acids. Germline lookup yields CDR1 LNHDA and CDR2 SQIVND (reference sequence). This clone was recorded a few times.

The J gene is TRBJ2-3, the V gene TRBV19; the D gene is possibly TRBD1 (5 bases). The sequence was obtained from a woman aged 60-70 years with acute or convalescent COVID-19. Sequenced material: peripheral blood. As DNA, the CDR3 is TGTGCCAGTAGTAGACAGCTTAGCACAGATACGCAGTATTTT. It encodes CASSRQLSTDTQYF. Drawing the rest from reference TRBV19 and TRBJ2-3, the complete variable domain is DGGITQSPKYLFRKEGQNVTLSCEQNLNHDAMYWYRQDPGQGLRLIYYSQIVNDFQKGDIAEGYSVSREKKESFPLTVTSAQKNPTAFYLCASSRQLSTDTQYFGPGTRLTVL.